This T cell receptor beta chain was profiled in a study of technical replicates of blood from a handful of donors. Sequencing was performed with immunoSEQ multiplex PCR; in TCRdb, only in-frame clones are kept and a portion is missing. The table has around 79,000 clones, more than 85% seen once. J lost 6 bases, V lost 7 bases, and 8 bases had no gene match. CDR3 length: 15 amino acids. CDR1 is SNHLY and CDR2 is FYNNEI in the germline V gene. What was sequenced was T cells isolated from PBMCs. The gene calls are TRBV2 and TRBJ1-5, with 11 positions matching TRBD1. This TCR was sampled from a human donor in good health. Some clones in this sample may be carry-over from other donors' samples. The chain's CDR3 is CASTRDRGNFQPQHF. The CDR3 DNA is TGTGCCAGCACACGGGACAGGGGGAACTTTCAGCCCCAGCATTTT.